The 18 T cell receptor beta chains presented below share a single source sample, sequenced in a study of CD8 T cells in Susac syndrome. RNA amounts of roughly 0.45 to 1 ug underwent reverse transcription with random hexamers. MiXCR was run by TCRdb on the immunoSEQ multiplex PCR reads, yielding one entry per CDR3 protein. The repertoire consists of tens of thousands of distinct CDR3 sequences, with about 94% occurring once and the leading ten covering about 0.28%. Sample: CD4+ T cells from PBMCs. The receptors stem from a human donor with Susac syndrome.

The rearrangement links TRBV5-4 to TRBJ2-7; 11 nucleotides agree with TRBD1. CDR1 and CDR2 (germline): SGHNT, YYREEE (reference sequence). CDR3 length: 15 residues. V lost 4 bases, J lost 6 bases, and 9 bases stayed unmatched. CDR3 DNA sequence: TGTGCCAGCAGCCTGCCGGGACAGGGGGGTAGCGAGCAGTACTTC. This codes for CASSLPGQGGSEQYF.

The V and J genes are TRBV5-1 and TRBJ2-7; perhaps TRBD1 as D (5 bases). V was pared by 1 base and J by 4 bases, with 12 bases between. Germline V gene data show CDR1 as SGHRS and CDR2 as YFSETQ. CDR3 size: 14 residues. CDR3 sequence reads: CASSLQGLVYEQYF. The CDR3 DNA reads as TGCGCCAGCAGCTTGCAGGGCTTAGTATACGAGCAGTACTTC.

The J gene is TRBJ2-7, the V gene TRBV14; 7 nucleotides align to TRBD2. V dropped 2 bases and J dropped 2; count of bases not matched to a gene: 6. CDR1 and CDR2 (germline): SGHDN, FVKESK. The CDR3 is made up of 15 amino acids. CDR3 region: CASSQWEGLPYEQYF. CDR3 in DNA: TGTGCCAGCAGCCAATGGGAGGGTCTCCCCTACGAGCAGTACTTC.

The chain's CDR3 is CSAVTIVNTEAFF. CDR3 nucleotides: TGCAGTGCCGTAACCATCGTGAACACTGAAGCTTTCTTT. J is TRBJ1-1 and V is TRBV20-1, with unresolved D. Per germline, CDR1 DFQATT and CDR2 SNEGSKA (reference sequence). The CDR3 spans 13 residues. Trimming took off 6 bases at V and 0 bases at J, with 11 bases between the two ends.

The chain couples TRBV20-1 to TRBJ2-2, with no clear D. Germline CDR1 reads DFQATT; CDR2 reads SNEGSKA (reference sequence). CDR3 length: 13 amino acids. Between the trimmed V and J ends, which lost 6 bases and 2 bases, there was a span of 10 bases. CDR3 nucleotides: TGCAGTGCCCCTCTGGTTAACACCGGGGAGCTGTTTTTT. Residues: CSAPLVNTGELFF.

The rearrangement links TRBV14 to TRBJ2-3, with D maybe TRBD2 (6 bases). Deletions cut 4 bases from V and 5 bases from J, with 10 bases between. The germline V gene encodes CDR1 SGHDN and CDR2 FVKESK. CDR3 length: 13 residues. CDR3 loop: CASSRIGGDTQYF. DNA of the CDR3: TGTGCCAGCAGCCGTATCGGGGGAGATACGCAGTATTTT.

This rearrangement joins TRBV6-2 or TRBV6-3 to TRBJ1-2, with TRBD1 identical over 9 bases. The CDR3 has 14 amino acids. Germline V gene data show CDR1 as MNHEY and CDR2 as SVGEGT. After removal of 9 bases from V and 7 bases from J, the junction contained 12 bases not matched to a gene. The DNA of the CDR3 is TGTGCCAGTACTCCGCGGGACAGGGTTCGTGGCTACACCTTC. Its protein is CASTPRDRVRGYTF.

The rearrangement uses TRBV29-1 and TRBJ2-3, with TRBD2 matching 14 bases. The J segment lost 6 bases and the V segment lost 6 bases, leaving 11 bases of the junction unmatched. The germline CDR1 and CDR2 sequences are SQVTM and ANQGSEA. This CDR3 has 16 amino acids. CDR3 sequence: CSVGGLAGASGDTQYF. Written as DNA, the CDR3 is TGCAGCGTCGGGGGACTAGCGGGGGCCTCCGGGGATACGCAGTATTTT.

This sequence joins TRBV5-1 and TRBJ2-7; TRBD1 aligns across 8 bases. This CDR3 is built from 15 residues. The trim removed 0 bases at V and 4 bases at J, leaving 6 bases unmatched. The germline V gene encodes CDR1 SGHRS and CDR2 YFSETQ. This chain's CDR3 is CASSLDGQGIYEQYF. For the CDR3, the DNA is TGCGCCAGCAGCTTGGACGGACAGGGTATTTACGAGCAGTACTTC.

This chain joins TRBV12-3 or TRBV12-4 and TRBJ2-1; 8 nucleotides align to TRBD2. The CDR3 consists of 14 residues. The V gene end was trimmed by 3 bases and the J gene end by 8 bases; junction bases not matched to a gene: 6. The CDR3 coding sequence is TGTGCCAGCAGTTTTGGGCCCGGGGGGGATGAGCAGTTCTTC. Translating it yields CASSFGPGGDEQFF.

Only one count was recorded for this clonotype. The chain employs TRBV9 and TRBJ1-6, with TRBD1 identical over 9 bases. Unmatched junction bases numbered 6, after V lost 3 bases and J lost 11 bases. The CDR3 totals 14 residues. Germline V gene sequence: CDR1 SGDLS, CDR2 YYNGEE. The CDR3 DNA is TGTGCCAGCAGCGCCGGGACAGGGTGGCCACCCCTCCACTTT. It encodes CASSAGTGWPPLHF. Based on the CDR3 plus reference TRBV9 and TRBJ1-6, the full variable domain is DSGVTQTPKHLITATGQRVTLRCSPRSGDLSVYWYQQSLDQGLQFLIQYYNGEERAKGNILERFSAQQFPDLHSELNLSSLELGDSALYFCASSAGTGWPPLHFGNGTRLTVT.

This chain joins TRBV30 and TRBJ2-3, with D perhaps TRBD1 (6 bases). Germline V lookup: CDR1 GTSNPN, CDR2 SVGIG (reference sequence). The CDR3 runs 15 residues. V was pared by 5 bases and J by 1 base, with 16 bases between. CDR3 DNA: TGTGCCTGGGACAGGAAGGGTGAGGGCACAGATACGCAGTATTTT. Translated, it gives CAWDRKGEGTDTQYF.

The chain couples TRBV29-1 to TRBJ1-2; 8 nucleotides agree with TRBD1. Trimming cost V 0 bases and J 5 bases; bases outside gene matches: 8. CDR1 and CDR2 (germline): SQVTM, ANQGSEA. CDR3 length: 15 amino acids. In DNA form, the CDR3 reads TGCAGCGTTGAAGATCGAGGGACAGGCTCATATGGCTACACCTTC. Translated: CSVEDRGTGSYGYTF. The variable domain in full, completed from reference TRBV29-1 and TRBJ1-2, reads SAVISQKPSRDICQRGTSLTIQCQVDSQVTMMFWYRQQPGQSLTLIATANQGSEATYESGFVIDKFPISRPNLTFSTLTVSNMSPEDSSIYLCSVEDRGTGSYGYTFGSGTRLTVV.

CDR3 nucleotides: TGTGCCAGCTCACCTCCTCCCGGTGTTCGGAGGTACGGAAACATTCAGTACTTC. Its protein product is CASSPPPGVRRYGNIQYF. The rearrangement joins TRBV18 to TRBJ2-4, with D possibly matching TRBD2 (5 bases). The CDR3 spans 18 residues. V was shortened by 3 bases and J by 6 bases, with 24 bases between the two germline ends. Germline CDR1 is KGHSH and CDR2 is LQKENI.

The count of this clonotype is one. This chain's CDR3 is CASGGGGNEQFF. Written as DNA, the CDR3 is TGTGCCAGTGGGGGAGGGGGAAATGAGCAGTTCTTC. V usage is TRBV19 and J usage is TRBJ2-1, with a weak D call TRBD2 (7 bases). The CDR3 sequence is 12 residues long. V shed 8 bases and J shed 7 bases, with 12 bases lying between them. The germline gives CDR1 LNHDA, CDR2 SQIVND (reference sequence).

The rearrangement uses TRBV4-1 and TRBJ2-7; 8 positions agree with TRBD1. The CDR3 totals 15 residues. From germline, CDR1 is MGHRA and CDR2 YSYEKL. V trimming: 4 bases; J trimming: 5 bases; junction bases outside the gene matches: 10. CDR3 sequence reads: CASSPWTGIKNEQYF. The DNA for the CDR3 is TGCGCCAGCAGCCCCTGGACAGGGATAAAGAACGAGCAGTACTTC.

The rearrangement uses TRBV20-1 and TRBJ2-3, with 12 bases lining up with TRBD2. Germline V gene data show CDR1 as DFQATT and CDR2 as SNEGSKA (reference sequence). Losses at the gene ends were 3 bases for V and 2 bases for J; bases not matched to a gene: 9. The CDR3 is made up of 17 amino acids. DNA of the CDR3: TGCAGTGCTAGCCCCCTGACTAGCGGGGGATTCACAGATACGCAGTATTTT. This codes for CSASPLTSGGFTDTQYF.

The rearrangement links TRBV24-1 to TRBJ1-1; possibly TRBD1 for D (5 bases). Germline CDR1 reads KGHDR; CDR2 reads SFDVKD. V was trimmed by 0 bases and J by 11 bases, leaving 9 bases between them. The CDR3 is 12 residues long. The CDR3 DNA follows: TGTGCCACCAGTGATTTGATGGGGACGGCTTTCTTT. The encoded protein is CATSDLMGTAFF.